The sequence of this TCR beta chain was determined in a study of T-cell reconstitution after alpha-beta-depleted transplantation in children. Molecular barcoding with unique molecular identifiers was used for the TCRbeta library. MiXCR, applied by TCRdb to the PCR reads, yields one record per CDR3 protein. The table lists some 290,000 distinct CDR3 sequences, approximately 9.6% of them singletons. A single count supports this clonotype. A much larger clone lies one base from this, so it may be a read error. CDR1 is DFQATT and CDR2 is SNEGSKA in the germline V gene (reference sequence). CDR3 size: 13 residues.

Sample: PBMCs from the stem cell graft donor, taken from the stem cell graft. This TCR was recovered from a human donor who donated a stem cell graft to a child with SCID. The chain couples TRBV20-1 to TRBJ1-3; perhaps TRBD1 as D (5 bases). CDR3 protein: CSASGLRGNTLYF. CDR3 coding DNA: TGCAGTGCTAGTGGACTTAGGGGAAACACCCTATATTTT.